This entry is about one T cell receptor beta chain. This CDR3 has 15 residues. The V segment lost 3 bases and the J segment 1 base; nucleotides outside the gene matches: 6. Germline V gene sequence: CDR1 SGDLS, CDR2 YYNGEE. This specimen belongs to a study of T cells in localized non-small cell lung cancer. The method was immunoSEQ multiplex PCR; TCRdb's version includes in-frame clones alone and lacks a portion of them. Here the sample spans about 40,000 clones, 88% being singletons. The chain combines TRBV9 with TRBJ1-1, with 7 bases identical to TRBD1. The source is a woman aged 40-69 years with stage I lung adenocarcinoma. The source material was peripheral blood, sampled before any cancer treatment. As DNA, the CDR3 is TGTGCCAGCAGCGGAAGACAGGGACCGAACACTGAAGCTTTCTTT. It is translated as CASSGRQGPNTEAFF. The full variable domain, in which reference TRBV9 and TRBJ1-1 provide the parts outside the CDR3, is DSGVTQTPKHLITATGQRVTLRCSPRSGDLSVYWYQQSLDQGLQFLIQYYNGEERAKGNILERFSAQQFPDLHSELNLSSLELGDSALYFCASSGRQGPNTEAFFGQGTRLTVV.